These T cell receptor beta chains were read from a single sample in a study of technical replicates of blood from a few donors. Here immunoSEQ multiplex PCR was the method, and the copy in TCRdb shows in-frame clones only, minus some. The sample lists about 61,000 clones, more than 95% occurring once. The specimen sequenced was T cells isolated from PBMCs. The receptor source for this set is a human donor in good health. CDR3s include the opening cysteine and the closing phenylalanine or tryptophan. D genes are given only for firm matches. Clone size is not always given. Where it is, it says once, few, many or a class for expanded clones.

v_gene	j_gene	len	d_gene	abundance	CDR3aa	CDR3nt
TRBV28	TRBJ2-1	14	TRBD2	NA	CATRKVRELNEQFF	TGTGCCACTCGGAAGGTGCGGGAGTTAAATGAGCAGTTCTTC
TRBV14	TRBJ1-1	16	TRBD1	NA	CASSLRRTGGHTEAFF	TGTGCCAGCAGCCTACGCAGGACAGGAGGGCACACTGAAGCTTTCTTT
TRBV6-4	TRBJ2-3	14	TRBD2	NA	CASSVSGGTDTQYF	TGTGCCAGCAGTGTTAGCGGGGGCACAGATACGCAGTATTTT
TRBV7-9	TRBJ2-7	16	NA	NA	CASSLEVGERAYEQYF	TGTGCCAGCAGCTTGGAGGTGGGTGAAAGGGCCTACGAGCAGTACTTC
TRBV6-1	TRBJ1-2	12	NA	NA	CASSDREFGYTF	TGTGCCAGCAGTGATAGAGAATTTGGCTACACCTTC
TRBV6-5	TRBJ2-7	15	NA	NA	CASSYSGHGGYEQYF	TGTGCCAGCAGTTACTCCGGACACGGGGGCTACGAGCAGTACTTC
TRBV7-9	TRBJ2-5	15	TRBD1	NA	CASSMGQGAQETQYF	TGTGCCAGCAGCATGGGACAGGGGGCGCAAGAGACCCAGTACTTC
TRBV11-1	TRBJ1-1	12	NA	NA	CASSYGTVEAFF	TGTGCCAGCAGCTACGGGACTGTAGAAGCTTTCTTT
TRBV5-6	TRBJ2-7	16	NA	NA	CASSRDTNRFTYEQYF	TGTGCCAGCAGCCGAGACACGAACAGGTTTACCTACGAGCAGTACTTC
TRBV6-5	TRBJ2-7	14	NA	NA	CASSYSQGSYEQYF	TGTGCCAGCAGTTACTCGCAGGGCTCCTACGAGCAGTACTTC
TRBV18	TRBJ2-3	13	NA	NA	CASSPPHTDTQYF	TGTGCCAGCTCACCACCCCACACAGATACGCAGTATTTT
TRBV27	TRBJ2-5	16	TRBD1	NA	CASSFRPGQGQETQYF	TGTGCCAGCAGTTTCCGGCCCGGACAGGGACAAGAGACCCAGTACTTC
TRBV7-9	TRBJ1-4	15	NA	NA	CASSRGLTTNEKLFF	TGTGCCAGCAGCCGGGGATTAACAACTAATGAAAAACTGTTTTTT
TRBV11-3	TRBJ2-1	14	TRBD1	NA	CASSLGDRVNEQFF	TGTGCCAGCAGCTTAGGGGACAGGGTCAATGAGCAGTTCTTC
TRBV5-6	TRBJ2-1	14	NA	NA	CASSMGGGYNEQFF	TGTGCCAGCAGTATGGGAGGAGGTTACAATGAGCAGTTCTTC
TRBV10-3	TRBJ1-1	14	NA	NA	CAAFGGPWNTEAFF	TGTGCCGCATTCGGCGGCCCCTGGAACACTGAAGCTTTCTTT
TRBV7-7	TRBJ2-2	14	TRBD1	NA	CASSLDRGSGELFF	TGTGCCAGCAGCTTGGACAGGGGCTCCGGGGAGCTGTTTTTT
TRBV19	TRBJ1-2	11	NA	NA	CASNSPYGYTF	TGTGCCAGTAACAGTCCCTATGGCTACACCTTC
TRBV12-5	TRBJ2-7	13	NA	NA	CASGSIGGYEQYF	TGTGCTAGTGGTTCCATAGGAGGATACGAGCAGTACTTC
TRBV11-2	TRBJ2-1	18	TRBD2	NA	CASSLDGLAGAFYNEQFF	TGTGCCAGCAGCTTAGATGGACTAGCGGGAGCCTTCTACAATGAGCAGTTCTTC
TRBV10-3	TRBJ2-3	19	TRBD1	NA	CAISGLGGQGALGTDTQYF	TGTGCCATCAGTGGTCTAGGGGGACAGGGGGCCCTCGGCACAGATACGCAGTATTTT
TRBV6-5	TRBJ1-5	14	NA	NA	CASSSARAYQPQHF	TGTGCCAGCAGTTCAGCCAGGGCCTATCAGCCCCAGCATTTT
TRBV27	TRBJ2-5	15	TRBD2	NA	CASSLGLAAQETQYF	TGTGCCAGCAGTTTGGGACTAGCGGCACAAGAGACCCAGTACTTC
TRBV15	TRBJ2-3	16	TRBD1	once	CATSRDKQGAGDTQYF	TGTGCCACCAGCAGAGATAAACAGGGGGCTGGAGATACGCAGTATTTT
TRBV29-1	TRBJ1-2	11	NA	NA	CSAGHGYGYTF	TGCAGCGCAGGACACGGTTATGGCTACACCTTC
TRBV5-1	TRBJ1-1	14	TRBD1	NA	CASSIGTGNTEAFF	TGCGCCAGCAGCATAGGGACAGGGAACACTGAAGCTTTCTTT
TRBV28	TRBJ2-3	15	TRBD2	NA	CASRKGLGHGDTQYF	TGTGCCAGCAGGAAGGGACTAGGGCACGGGGATACGCAGTATTTT
TRBV5-5	TRBJ1-4	19	TRBD1	NA	CASSFTWTGEIITNEKLFF	TGTGCCAGCAGCTTTACCTGGACAGGAGAAATCATTACTAATGAAAAACTGTTTTTT
TRBV30	TRBJ1-4	13	NA	NA	CAWSEGGDEKLFF	TGTGCCTGGAGTGAAGGGGGGGATGAAAAACTGTTTTTT
TRBV28	TRBJ2-7	13	TRBD1	NA	CASSSGTGYEQYF	TGTGCCAGCAGTTCCGGGACAGGCTACGAGCAGTACTTC
TRBV6-5	TRBJ2-1	16	NA	NA	CASSYPKKRESNEQFF	TGTGCCAGCAGTTACCCCAAAAAGAGGGAATCCAATGAGCAGTTCTTC
TRBV12-5	TRBJ1-6	17	NA	NA	CASGLAPRRADNSPLHF	TGTGCTAGTGGTTTGGCCCCTCGGCGGGCGGATAATTCACCCCTCCACTTT
TRBV5-1	TRBJ1-4	13	NA	NA	CASFGTWAEKLFF	TGCGCCAGCTTCGGGACATGGGCTGAAAAACTGTTTTTT
TRBV7-9	TRBJ2-3	16	TRBD2	NA	CASSPGGGQFADTQYF	TGTGCCAGCAGCCCTGGCGGGGGGCAGTTTGCAGATACGCAGTATTTT
TRBV28	TRBJ1-1	12	NA	NA	CAARPGNTEAFF	TGTGCCGCCCGACCAGGGAACACTGAAGCTTTCTTT
TRBV7-9	TRBJ2-2	17	TRBD2	NA	CASSSNRLAGESGELFF	TGTGCCAGCAGCTCTAACCGACTAGCGGGAGAATCCGGGGAGCTGTTTTTT
TRBV5-6	TRBJ1-1	14	NA	NA	CASSLDSLNTEAFF	TGTGCCAGCAGCTTGGATAGTTTGAACACTGAAGCTTTCTTT
TRBV27	TRBJ2-1	17	TRBD2	NA	CASSLSPTSGTYNEQFF	TGTGCCAGCAGTTTAAGCCCGACTAGCGGAACATACAATGAGCAGTTCTTC
TRBV10-3	TRBJ1-2	14	NA	NA	CAISDGEGDYGYTF	TGTGCCATCAGTGATGGGGAGGGAGACTATGGCTACACCTTC
TRBV2	TRBJ1-1	14	TRBD1	NA	CASSVTGQGTEAFF	TGTGCCAGCAGTGTCACGGGACAGGGGACTGAAGCTTTCTTT
TRBV6-6	TRBJ2-1	15	TRBD2	NA	CASSYGREIYNEQFF	TGTGCCAGCAGTTACGGGCGGGAGATCTACAATGAGCAGTTCTTC
TRBV6-5	TRBJ2-7	15	NA	NA	CASRRPGIASYEQYF	TGTGCCAGCAGGCGGCCAGGGATAGCATCCTACGAGCAGTACTTC
TRBV27	TRBJ1-4	14	TRBD1	NA	CASSLSDREEKLFF	TGTGCCAGCAGTTTATCGGACAGGGAAGAAAAACTGTTTTTT
TRBV9	TRBJ2-3	16	TRBD2	NA	CASSVGLAGAPELGYF	TGTGCCAGCAGCGTAGGGCTAGCGGGGGCCCCAGAGCTAGGGTATTTT
TRBV25-1	TRBJ1-1	14	NA	NA	CASSEVGRETEAFF	TGTGCCAGCAGTGAAGTTGGGCGAGAGACTGAAGCTTTCTTT
TRBV4-2	TRBJ2-7	17	TRBD1	NA	CASSQRTRDRVAYEQYF	TGTGCCAGCAGCCAAAGGACCCGGGACAGGGTCGCCTACGAGCAGTACTTC
TRBV27	TRBJ1-2	13	NA	NA	CASSVTGNYGYTF	TGTGCCAGCAGTGTAACAGGGAACTATGGCTACACCTTC
TRBV7-2	TRBJ1-2	15	TRBD1	NA	CASSSRQGLNYGYTF	TGTGCCAGCAGCTCTCGACAGGGCCTGAACTATGGCTACACCTTC
TRBV6-5	TRBJ2-6	15	TRBD1	once	CASSWTGSGANVLTF	TGTGCCAGCAGTTGGACAGGGTCTGGGGCCAACGTCCTGACTTTC
TRBV27	TRBJ2-7	14	NA	NA	CASSPGTLGYEQYF	TGTGCCAGCAGCCCGGGAACCTTGGGCTACGAGCAGTACTTC
TRBV5-1	TRBJ2-7	15	NA	NA	CASSLVESEPYEQYF	TGCGCCAGCAGCTTGGTGGAATCGGAGCCCTACGAGCAGTACTTC
TRBV27	TRBJ1-1	13	NA	NA	CASSFYGADEAFF	TGTGCCAGCAGTTTTTATGGGGCAGATGAAGCTTTCTTT